The 25 T cell receptor beta chains below come from one sample, sequenced in a study of Graves' ophthalmopathy and Graves' hyperthyroidism. Amplification targeted the TCR beta CDR3 regions, with RNA transcripts as the source material. HTBI primers served in a first-round RT-PCR, which a second-round multiplex PCR followed. From the multiplex PCR reads, TCRdb called clonotypes with MiXCR, one entry per CDR3 protein. The sample shows over a million distinct CDR3 sequences, roughly 35% of them seen only once. Source material: peripheral blood or thyroid tissue (not recorded which). The receptors stem from an adult man with Graves' hyperthyroidism.

Notes on this clonotype: A clone one base away is much larger, so this may be a read error. V gene TRBV20-1 combines with J gene TRBJ2-7; 10 bases are a match to TRBD1. With 4 bases clipped from V and 7 bases from J, the junction kept 10 bases outside the gene matches. The CDR3 sequence is 14 residues long. Germline V gives CDR1 DFQATT, CDR2 SNEGSKA (reference sequence). The CDR3 DNA follows: TGCAGTGCTAAGGACAGGGGGTCCTACAATGAGCAGTACTTC. Protein: CSAKDRGSYNEQYF.

The chain combines TRBV6-5 with TRBJ2-5; TRBD2 matches at 13 bases. The CDR3 runs 19 residues. V lost 0 bases to trimming and J lost 3 bases; unmatched junction nucleotides: 10. Per the germline V gene, CDR1 is MNHEY and CDR2 is SVGAGI. The CDR3 loop is CASSYSILRTSGGKETQYF. For the CDR3, the DNA is TGTGCCAGCAGTTACTCGATCCTACGGACTAGCGGGGGAAAAGAGACCCAGTACTTC.

In its sample, this clonotype was seen once. The CDR3: CASSWAGASSNQPQHF. The DNA of the CDR3 is TGTGCCAGCAGCTGGGCGGGGGCAAGTAGCAATCAGCCCCAGCATTTT. J is TRBJ1-5 and V is TRBV7-6; possible D gene TRBD1, 6 bases. V lost 4 bases and J 0 bases, leaving 13 bases between the germline ends. CDR3 size: 16 residues. Germline values: CDR1 SGHVS, CDR2 FNYEAQ.

This clonotype has more than one count but fewer than ten. The chain employs TRBV2 and TRBJ1-4, with D uncertain. Between the trimmed V and J ends, which lost 6 bases and 8 bases, there was a span of 22 bases. CDR1 is SNHLY and CDR2 is FYNNEI in the germline V gene. The CDR3 has 16 amino acids. DNA of the CDR3: TGTGCCAGCAGAAGGGTTATCACGGGCGAAGGAGAAAAACTGTTTTTT. Its translation: CASRRVITGEGEKLFF.

This clonotype was found many times. This CDR3 is CATSVGGNYGYTF. The CDR3 region has the DNA TGTGCCACCAGTGTTGGAGGGAACTATGGCTACACCTTC. The J gene is TRBJ1-2, the V gene TRBV24-1, with no clear D. The CDR3 sequence is 13 residues long. CDR1 and CDR2 (germline): KGHDR, SFDVKD. V was trimmed by 5 bases and J by 2 bases, leaving 8 bases between them.

This clonotype occurred many times. The chain uses TRBV7-2 and TRBJ1-2; D might be TRBD1 (5 bases). This CDR3 has 14 residues. In germline, CDR1 is SGHTA, CDR2 FQGNSA. V lost 0 bases to trimming and J lost 7 bases, with 12 bases between them. As DNA, the CDR3 is TGTGCCAGCAGCTTAGCGGTGGCAGGGAGTGGCTACACCTTC. Translation gives CASSLAVAGSGYTF.

The rearrangement joins TRBV15 to TRBJ2-7, with 11 bases that match TRBD2. The ends lost 1 base at V and 5 bases at J; junction bases unmatched: 1. The V gene's germline CDR1 is LNHNV and CDR2 YYDKDF (reference sequence). There are 14 residues in the CDR3. CDR3 in DNA: TGTGCCACCAGCAGAGCGGGACTAGCGGACGAGCAGTACTTC. Its translation is CATSRAGLADEQYF. Together with reference TRBV15 and TRBJ2-7, the CDR3 gives the full variable domain: DAMVIQNPRYQVTQFGKPVTLSCSQTLNHNVMYWYQQKSSQAPKLLFHYYDKDFNNEADTPDNFQSRRPNTSFCFLDIRSPGLGDTAMYLCATSRAGLADEQYFGPGTRLTVT.

This clonotype was observed a few times. The V and J genes are TRBV7-2 and TRBJ1-5; the D gene is possibly TRBD1 (6 bases). CDR1 and CDR2 (germline): SGHTA, FQGNSA. The CDR3 runs 14 residues. Deletions cut 8 bases from V and 0 bases from J, with 11 bases between. CDR3 coding DNA: TGTGCCAGCCAACAGGGATATAGCAATCAGCCCCAGCATTTT. It specifies CASQQGYSNQPQHF.

This clonotype was picked up many times. The V gene is TRBV9, the J gene TRBJ1-1; D is undetermined. The V and J ends lost 0 bases and 4 bases respectively, with 7 bases between them. This CDR3 has 13 residues. Looked up from germline, CDR1 is SGDLS and CDR2 is YYNGEE. The DNA for the CDR3 is TGTGCCAGCAGCGTAGAAGGTCTCACTGAAGCTTTCTTT. It is translated as CASSVEGLTEAFF.

The CDR3 DNA reads TGTGCCAGCGAAGCATCAGGTCAGCCCCAGCATTTT. It yields the protein CASEASGQPQHF. V and J are TRBV6-5 and TRBJ1-5; no definite D call. The CDR3 length is 12 residues. With 8 bases removed from V and 6 bases from J, the gap between germline ends came to 11 bases. Germline V gene sequence: CDR1 MNHEY, CDR2 SVGAGI.

This clonotype came up many times. One junction end does not reproduce the germline sequence, and a read error may be involved. CDR3 coding DNA: TGCGCCAGCAGTGACCCGGGACAGGGCTCCTACGAGCAGTACTTC. Protein: CASSDPGQGSYEQYF. The V and J genes are TRBV7-2 and TRBJ2-7; 9 nucleotides line up with TRBD1. This CDR3 contains 15 residues. The germline gives CDR1 SGHTA, CDR2 FQGNSA.

In its sample, this clonotype was seen many times. The chain joins TRBV4-3 to TRBJ2-5; 9 bases agree with TRBD1. Germline V gene sequence: CDR1 LGHNA, CDR2 YSLEER. The CDR3 contains 12 residues. The J segment lost 4 bases and the V segment lost 6 bases, leaving 0 bases of the junction unmatched. CDR3: CASRGQGETQYF. The CDR3 DNA is TGCGCCAGCAGGGGACAGGGAGAGACCCAGTACTTC.

This rearrangement joins TRBV12-3 or TRBV12-4 to TRBJ1-1; D uncertain. The ends were cut back, 8 bases at V and 8 bases at J, with 12 bases in the middle. The CDR3 is 11 amino acids. Here the CDR3 DNA reads TGTGCCAGCCGCTTAAACTGGGAAGCTTTCTTT. Protein: CASRLNWEAFF.

The table lists this clonotype with a few counts. The chain carries TRBV30 and TRBJ1-5, with TRBD1 matching over 8 bases. J gave up 3 bases and V 4 bases, and 8 bases lay outside the gene matches. This CDR3 has 15 amino acids. CDR1 and CDR2 (germline): GTSNPN, SVGIG (reference sequence). The CDR3 spells CAWTSGTGYNQPQHF. CDR3 nucleotides: TGTGCCTGGACTTCCGGGACAGGATACAATCAGCCCCAGCATTTT.

This clonotype was picked up many times. The V call is TRBV7-8, the J call TRBJ1-5, with a possible D match to TRBD1 (6 bases). This CDR3 contains 18 residues. Germline V lookup: CDR1 SGHVS, CDR2 FQNEAQ. Trimming removed 1 base from V and 0 bases from J, with 16 bases in between. CDR3: CASSLEVGGQYSNQPQHF. CDR3 nucleotide sequence: TGTGCCAGCAGCTTAGAAGTTGGGGGGCAATATAGCAATCAGCCCCAGCATTTT.

Ten or more counts support this clonotype. The rearrangement links TRBV29-1 to TRBJ1-5, with 9 bases lining up with TRBD1. This CDR3 is 13 amino acids long. With V trimmed by 4 bases and J by 4 bases, 2 bases remained unmatched. Germline V gene lookup returns CDR1 SQVTM and CDR2 ANQGSEA. The CDR3 reads CSVGTGVNQPQHF. In DNA form, the CDR3 reads TGCAGCGTTGGGACAGGGGTTAATCAGCCCCAGCATTTT.

Concerning this clonotype: One junction end disagrees with the germline gene, perhaps due to a read error. This rearrangement joins TRBV18 to TRBJ1-1; D not certain. The germline CDR1 and CDR2 sequences are KGHSH and LQKENI. The length of the CDR3 is 12 residues. For the CDR3, the DNA is TGTGTCAGCTCACCCCCTGGCACTGAAGCTTTCTTT. This gives the protein CVSSPPGTEAFF.

The rearrangement joins TRBV29-1 to TRBJ1-1; D uncertain. Trimming took off 4 bases at V and 5 bases at J, with 11 bases between the two ends. The CDR3 is 12 amino acids. CDR1 and CDR2 from the germline V gene are SQVTM and ANQGSEA. The CDR3 coding sequence is TGCAGCGTTGTTTGGGGTAGAACTGAAGCTTTCTTT. This gives the protein CSVVWGRTEAFF.

This clonotype was found many times. This chain uses TRBV20-1 with TRBJ1-5; 8 nucleotides line up with TRBD1. The CDR3 contains 13 residues. Germline-derived CDR1 and CDR2 are DFQATT and SNEGSKA (reference sequence). V lost 5 bases to trimming and J lost 6 bases; unmatched junction nucleotides: 6. CDR3 sequence reads: CSAETGVGQPQHF. The CDR3 DNA reads TGCAGTGCTGAGACAGGGGTGGGTCAGCCCCAGCATTTT.

As DNA, the CDR3 is TGCGCCAGCAGTCGGGGGACCCCCACCGGGGAGCTGTTTTTT. Translation gives CASSRGTPTGELFF. The chain carries TRBV10-1 and TRBJ2-2; a possible D gene is TRBD2 (6 bases). With 5 bases removed from V and 4 bases from J, the gap between germline ends came to 11 bases. The CDR3 covers 14 residues. Germline loops: CDR1 WNHNN, CDR2 SYGVQD (reference sequence).

The V gene is TRBV2, the J gene TRBJ1-6; D is unresolved. The CDR3 covers 14 residues. Germline assignment: CDR1 SNHLY and CDR2 FYNNEI. The germline V and J ends were trimmed by 6 bases and 6 bases, with 12 bases remaining between them. DNA of the CDR3: TGTGCCAGCAGCTTAGTTCTCACTAATTCACCCCTCCACTTT. As protein: CASSLVLTNSPLHF.

The sample holds many counts of this clonotype. DNA for the CDR3: TGTGCCAGCAGCGGGACCGGGACAGAAAGGGGCTCTGGGGCCAACGTCCTGACTTTC. As protein: CASSGTGTERGSGANVLTF. The J gene is TRBJ2-6, the V gene TRBV7-9; 7 nucleotides align to TRBD1. The CDR3 is 19 residues long. Germline V CDR1 and CDR2: SEHNR, FQNEAQ (reference sequence). The V gene end was trimmed by 5 bases and the J gene end by 0 bases; junction bases not matched to a gene: 13.

About this clonotype: This may come from a read error, since a much larger clone is one base off. The CDR3 ends on some other residue instead of the conserved phenylalanine or tryptophan, so this is likely a read error. The chain combines TRBV2 with TRBJ1-5; the match to TRBD1 covers 8 bases. Germline assignment: CDR1 SNHLY and CDR2 FYNNEI. The CDR3 has 13 residues. Germline trimming cut 7 bases from V and 6 bases from J; bases unmatched to any gene: 5. The DNA of the CDR3 is TGTGCCAGCAATACCCAGGGGGCTCAGCCCCAGCATCTT. Protein sequence: CASNTQGAQPQHL.

This clonotype occurred many times. The chain links TRBV7-2 to TRBJ2-7; 7 nucleotides line up with TRBD2. Germline values: CDR1 SGHTA, CDR2 FQGNSA. V shed 5 bases and J 0 bases; nucleotides not matched to a gene: 4. CDR3 length equals 14 residues. The CDR3 sequence is CASSGDYFSYEQYF. CDR3 coding DNA: TGTGCCAGCAGCGGGGACTACTTCTCCTACGAGCAGTACTTC.

A few counts support this clonotype. The chain carries TRBV6-6 and TRBJ1-1; 9 nucleotides match TRBD1. Germline CDR1 reads MNHNY; CDR2 reads SVGAGI (reference sequence). The length of the CDR3 is 15 residues. The ends lost 5 bases at V and 3 bases at J; junction bases unmatched: 7. CDR3 DNA sequence: TGTGCCAGCAGTCCCCGGACAGGGGAATACACTGAAGCTTTCTTT. Its translation: CASSPRTGEYTEAFF.